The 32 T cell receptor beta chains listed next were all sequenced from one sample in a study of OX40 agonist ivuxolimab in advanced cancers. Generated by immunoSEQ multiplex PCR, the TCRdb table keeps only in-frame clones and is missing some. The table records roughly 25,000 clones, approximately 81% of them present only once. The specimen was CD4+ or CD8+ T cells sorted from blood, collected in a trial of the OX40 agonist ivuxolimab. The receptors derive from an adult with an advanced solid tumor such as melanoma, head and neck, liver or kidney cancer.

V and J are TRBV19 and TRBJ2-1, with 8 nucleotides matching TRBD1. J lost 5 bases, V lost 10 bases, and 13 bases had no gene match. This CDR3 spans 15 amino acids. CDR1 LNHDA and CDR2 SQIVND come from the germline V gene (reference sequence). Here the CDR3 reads CATNPAGGGHNEQFF. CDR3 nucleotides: TGTGCCACTAATCCGGCAGGGGGCGGACACAATGAGCAGTTCTTC.

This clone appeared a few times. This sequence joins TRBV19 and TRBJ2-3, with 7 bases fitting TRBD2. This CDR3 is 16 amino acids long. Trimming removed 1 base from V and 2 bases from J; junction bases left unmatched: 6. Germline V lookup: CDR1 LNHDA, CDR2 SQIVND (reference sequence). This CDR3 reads CASSIGASGNTDTQYF. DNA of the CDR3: TGTGCCAGTAGTATAGGGGCTAGCGGAAACACAGATACGCAGTATTTT. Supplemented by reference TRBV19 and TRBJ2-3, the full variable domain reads DGGITQSPKYLFRKEGQNVTLSCEQNLNHDAMYWYRQDPGQGLRLIYYSQIVNDFQKGDIAEGYSVSREKKESFPLTVTSAQKNPTAFYLCASSIGASGNTDTQYFGPGTRLTVL.

The CDR3 reads CASSEGENTEAFF. The CDR3 DNA reads TGTGCCAGCAGTGAGGGGGAGAACACTGAAGCTTTCTTT. The chain recombines TRBV6-1 with TRBJ1-1, with D tentatively TRBD1 (5 bases). Germline CDR1 and CDR2: MNHNS and SASEGT. V dropped 3 bases and J dropped 1 base, with 6 bases sitting between them. This CDR3 contains 13 residues.

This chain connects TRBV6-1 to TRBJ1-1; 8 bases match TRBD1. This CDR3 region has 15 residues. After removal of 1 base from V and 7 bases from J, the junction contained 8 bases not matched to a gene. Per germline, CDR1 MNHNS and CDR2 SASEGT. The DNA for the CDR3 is TGTGCCAGCAGTGAAGGGTCCGATGGGACAGGTGAAGCTTTCTTT. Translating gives CASSEGSDGTGEAFF.

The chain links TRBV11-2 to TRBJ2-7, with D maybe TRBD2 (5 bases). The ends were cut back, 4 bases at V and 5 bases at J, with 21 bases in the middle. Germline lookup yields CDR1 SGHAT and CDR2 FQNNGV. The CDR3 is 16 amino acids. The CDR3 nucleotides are TGTGCCAGCAGCTCGGGAAAAACAGCCGCCGGGAACGAGCAGTACTTC. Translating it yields CASSSGKTAAGNEQYF.

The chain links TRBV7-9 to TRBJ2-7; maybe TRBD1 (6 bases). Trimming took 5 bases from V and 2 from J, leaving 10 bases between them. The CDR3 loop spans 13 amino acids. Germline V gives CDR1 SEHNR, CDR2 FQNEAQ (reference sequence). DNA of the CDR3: TGTGCCAGCAGCCCGGGACATACCTACGAGCAGTACTTC. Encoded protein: CASSPGHTYEQYF. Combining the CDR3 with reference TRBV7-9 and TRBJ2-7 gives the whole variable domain DTGVSQNPRHKITKRGQNVTFRCDPISEHNRLYWYRQTLGQGPEFLTYFQNEAQLEKSRLLSDRFSAERPKGSFSTLEIQRTEQGDSAMYLCASSPGHTYEQYFGPGTRLTVT.

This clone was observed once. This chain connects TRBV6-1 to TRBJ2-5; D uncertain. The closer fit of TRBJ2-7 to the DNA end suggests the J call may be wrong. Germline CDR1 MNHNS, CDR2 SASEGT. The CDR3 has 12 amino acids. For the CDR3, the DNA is TGTGCCAGCAGTGAACACAGCAACGAGCAGTACTTC. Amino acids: CASSEHSNEQYF.

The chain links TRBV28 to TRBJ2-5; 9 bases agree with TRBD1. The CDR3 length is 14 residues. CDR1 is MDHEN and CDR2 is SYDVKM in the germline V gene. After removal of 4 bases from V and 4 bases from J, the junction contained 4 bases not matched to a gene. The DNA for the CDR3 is TGTGCCAGCAGTTGGGGACAGGGACCAGAGACCCAGTACTTC. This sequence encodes CASSWGQGPETQYF.

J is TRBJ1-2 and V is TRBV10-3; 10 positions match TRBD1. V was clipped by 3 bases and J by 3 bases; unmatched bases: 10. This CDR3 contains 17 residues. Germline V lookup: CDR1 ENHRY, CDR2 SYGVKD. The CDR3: CAISEPGQGTHHYGYTF. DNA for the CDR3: TGTGCCATCAGTGAACCGGGACAGGGGACCCATCACTATGGCTACACCTTC.

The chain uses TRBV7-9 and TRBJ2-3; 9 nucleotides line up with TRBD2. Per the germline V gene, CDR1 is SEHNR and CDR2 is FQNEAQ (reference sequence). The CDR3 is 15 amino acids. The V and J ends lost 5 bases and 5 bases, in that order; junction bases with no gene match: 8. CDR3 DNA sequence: TGTGCCAGCAGCCAGGTAGCGGGAGAGTTAGATACGCAGTATTTT. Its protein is CASSQVAGELDTQYF. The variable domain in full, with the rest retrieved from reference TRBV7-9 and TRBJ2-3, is DTGVSQNPRHKITKRGQNVTFRCDPISEHNRLYWYRQTLGQGPEFLTYFQNEAQLEKSRLLSDRFSAERPKGSFSTLEIQRTEQGDSAMYLCASSQVAGELDTQYFGPGTRLTVL.

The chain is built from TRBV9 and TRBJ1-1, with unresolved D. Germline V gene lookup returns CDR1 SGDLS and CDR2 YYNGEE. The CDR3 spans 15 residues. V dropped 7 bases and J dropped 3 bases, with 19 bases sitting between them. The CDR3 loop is CASGMVTGRDTEAFF. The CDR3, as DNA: TGTGCCAGCGGTATGGTTACCGGGAGAGACACTGAAGCTTTCTTT.

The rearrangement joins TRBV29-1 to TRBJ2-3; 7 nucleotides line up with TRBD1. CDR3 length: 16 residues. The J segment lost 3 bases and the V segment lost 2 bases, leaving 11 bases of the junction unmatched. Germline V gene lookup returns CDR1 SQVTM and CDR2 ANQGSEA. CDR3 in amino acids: CSVEKTDRVETDTQYF. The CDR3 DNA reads TGCAGCGTTGAAAAAACCGACAGGGTTGAAACAGATACGCAGTATTTT.

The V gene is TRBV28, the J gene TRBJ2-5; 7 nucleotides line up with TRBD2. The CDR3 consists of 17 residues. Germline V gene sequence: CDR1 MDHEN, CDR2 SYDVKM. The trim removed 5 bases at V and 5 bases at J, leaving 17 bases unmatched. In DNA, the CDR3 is TGTGCCAGCAGTCCCCTTGGGGAGGGCGTCCTTGGGGAGACCCAGTACTTC. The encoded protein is CASSPLGEGVLGETQYF.

The CDR3 spells CASSLLASGGNNEQFF. The CDR3 DNA is TGTGCCAGCAGCTTACTTGCTAGCGGGGGGAACAATGAGCAGTTCTTC. This chain links TRBV7-9 with TRBJ2-1; 11 bases are shared with TRBD2. V lost 2 bases and J lost 5; bases outside the gene matches: 5. The CDR3 runs 16 residues. Germline loops: CDR1 SEHNR, CDR2 FQNEAQ (reference sequence).

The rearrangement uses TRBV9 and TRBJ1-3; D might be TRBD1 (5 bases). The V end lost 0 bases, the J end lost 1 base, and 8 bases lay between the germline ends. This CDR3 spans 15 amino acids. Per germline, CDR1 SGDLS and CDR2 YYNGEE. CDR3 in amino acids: CASSVAEGSGNTIYF. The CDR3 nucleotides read TGTGCCAGCAGCGTAGCTGAGGGGTCTGGAAACACCATATATTTT.

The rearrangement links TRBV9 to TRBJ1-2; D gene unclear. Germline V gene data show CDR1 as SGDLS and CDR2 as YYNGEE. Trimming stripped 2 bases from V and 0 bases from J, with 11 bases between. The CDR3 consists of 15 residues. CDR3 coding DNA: TGTGCCAGCAGCGTTTACAGCGATTCTAACTATGGCTACACCTTC. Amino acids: CASSVYSDSNYGYTF.

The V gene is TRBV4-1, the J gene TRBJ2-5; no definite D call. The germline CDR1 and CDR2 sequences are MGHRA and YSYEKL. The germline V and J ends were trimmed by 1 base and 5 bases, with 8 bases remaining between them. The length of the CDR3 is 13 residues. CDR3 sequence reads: CASSQGRWETQYF. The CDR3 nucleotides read TGCGCCAGCAGCCAAGGCCGTTGGGAGACCCAGTACTTC.

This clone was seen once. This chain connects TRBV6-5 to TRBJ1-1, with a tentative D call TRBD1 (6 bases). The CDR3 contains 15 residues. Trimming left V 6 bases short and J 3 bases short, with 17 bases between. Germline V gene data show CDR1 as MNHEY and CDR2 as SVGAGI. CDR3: CASSLTGIGDTEAFF. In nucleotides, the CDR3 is TGTGCCAGCAGCCTAACAGGGATCGGGGACACTGAAGCTTTCTTT.

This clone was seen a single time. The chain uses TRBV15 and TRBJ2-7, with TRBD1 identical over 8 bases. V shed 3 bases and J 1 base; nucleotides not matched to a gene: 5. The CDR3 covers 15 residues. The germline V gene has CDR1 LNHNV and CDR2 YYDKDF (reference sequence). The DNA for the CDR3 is TGTGCCACCAGCAGGTCCCGGGACAGGTCCTACGAGCAGTACTTC. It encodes CATSRSRDRSYEQYF.

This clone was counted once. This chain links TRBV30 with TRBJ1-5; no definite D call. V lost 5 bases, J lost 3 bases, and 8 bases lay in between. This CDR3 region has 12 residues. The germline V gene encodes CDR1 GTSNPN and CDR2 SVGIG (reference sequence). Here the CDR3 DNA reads TGTGCCTGGGACTCTTTCAATCAGCCCCAGCATTTT. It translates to CAWDSFNQPQHF. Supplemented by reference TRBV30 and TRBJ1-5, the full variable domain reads SQTIHQWPATLVQPVGSPLSLECTVEGTSNPNLYWYRQAAGRGLQLLFYSVGIGQISSEVPQNLSASRPQDRQFILSSKKLLLSDSGFYLCAWDSFNQPQHFGDGTRLSIL.

CDR3 DNA: TGTGCCAGCAGCGACCCGGGACAGGGTTCCTACGAGCAGTACTTC. It yields the protein CASSDPGQGSYEQYF. The rearrangement joins TRBV7-6 to TRBJ2-7, with TRBD1 matching over 9 bases. Trimming removed 5 bases from V and 1 base from J; junction bases left unmatched: 6. CDR3 length equals 15 residues. Germline V gene data show CDR1 as SGHVS and CDR2 as FNYEAQ.

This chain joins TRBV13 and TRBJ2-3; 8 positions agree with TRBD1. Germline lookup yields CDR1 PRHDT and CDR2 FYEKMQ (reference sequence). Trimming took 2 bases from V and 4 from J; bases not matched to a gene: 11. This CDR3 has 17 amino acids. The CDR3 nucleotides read TGTGCCAGCAGCTTATTGGTTCGGACAGGGAGGTCAGATACGCAGTATTTT. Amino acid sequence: CASSLLVRTGRSDTQYF. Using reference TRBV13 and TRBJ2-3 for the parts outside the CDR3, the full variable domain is AAGVIQSPRHLIKEKRETATLKCYPIPRHDTVYWYQQGPGQDPQFLISFYEKMQSDKGSIPDRFSAQQFSDYHSELNMSSLELGDSALYFCASSLLVRTGRSDTQYFGPGTRLTVL.

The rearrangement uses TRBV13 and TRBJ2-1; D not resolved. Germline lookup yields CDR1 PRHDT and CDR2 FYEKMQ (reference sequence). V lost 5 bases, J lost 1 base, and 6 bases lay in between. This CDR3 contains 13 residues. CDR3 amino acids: CASSPLSYNEQFF. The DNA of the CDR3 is TGTGCCAGCAGCCCCCTTTCCTACAATGAGCAGTTCTTC.

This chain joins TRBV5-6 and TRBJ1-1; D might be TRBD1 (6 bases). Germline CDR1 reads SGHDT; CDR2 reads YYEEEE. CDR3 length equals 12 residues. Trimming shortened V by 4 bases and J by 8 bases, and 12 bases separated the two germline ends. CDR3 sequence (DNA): TGTGCCAGCAGCCAAACGGACAGCGAAGCTTTCTTT. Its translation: CASSQTDSEAFF. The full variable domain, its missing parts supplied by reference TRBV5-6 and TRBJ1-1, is DAGVTQSPTHLIKTRGQQVTLRCSPKSGHDTVSWYQQALGQGPQFIFQYYEEEERQRGNFPDRFSGHQFPNYSSELNVNALLLGDSALYLCASSQTDSEAFFGQGTRLTVV.

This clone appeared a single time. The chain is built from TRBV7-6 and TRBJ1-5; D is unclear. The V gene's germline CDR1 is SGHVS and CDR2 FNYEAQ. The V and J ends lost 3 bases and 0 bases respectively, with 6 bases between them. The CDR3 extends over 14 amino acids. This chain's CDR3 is CASSLSDSNQPQHF. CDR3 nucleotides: TGTGCCAGCAGCTTGAGCGATAGCAATCAGCCCCAGCATTTT.

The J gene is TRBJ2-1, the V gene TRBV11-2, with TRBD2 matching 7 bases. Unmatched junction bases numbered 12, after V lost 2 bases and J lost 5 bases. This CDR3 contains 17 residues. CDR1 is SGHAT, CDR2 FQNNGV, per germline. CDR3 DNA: TGTGCCAGCAGCTTACGCCCAACGGCGGGGGATAACAATGAGCAGTTCTTC. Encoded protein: CASSLRPTAGDNNEQFF.

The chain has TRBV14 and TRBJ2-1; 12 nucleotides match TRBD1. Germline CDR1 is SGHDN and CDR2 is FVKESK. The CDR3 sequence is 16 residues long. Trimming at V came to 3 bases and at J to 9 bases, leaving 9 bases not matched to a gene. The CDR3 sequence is CASSHTRDRGQFEQFF. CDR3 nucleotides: TGTGCCAGCAGCCATACCCGGGACAGGGGGCAATTTGAGCAGTTCTTC. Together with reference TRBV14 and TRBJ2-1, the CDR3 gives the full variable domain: EAGVTQFPSHSVIEKGQTVTLRCDPISGHDNLYWYRRVMGKEIKFLLHFVKESKQDESGMPNNRFLAERTGGTYSTLKVQPAELEDSGVYFCASSHTRDRGQFEQFFGPGTRLTVL.

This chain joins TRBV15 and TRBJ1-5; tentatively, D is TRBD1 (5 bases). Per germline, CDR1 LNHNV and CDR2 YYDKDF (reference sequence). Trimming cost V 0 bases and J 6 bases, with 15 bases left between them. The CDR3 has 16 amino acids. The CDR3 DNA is TGTGCCACCAGCAGAGATCACGCGGGGGTAGGTCAGCCCCAGCATTTT. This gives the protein CATSRDHAGVGQPQHF.

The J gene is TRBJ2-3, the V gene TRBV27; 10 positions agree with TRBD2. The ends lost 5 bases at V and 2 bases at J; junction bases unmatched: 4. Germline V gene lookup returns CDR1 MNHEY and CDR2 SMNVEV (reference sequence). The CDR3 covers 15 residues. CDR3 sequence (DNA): TGTGCCAGCAGTATAACTAGCGGGACCACAGATACGCAGTATTTT. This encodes CASSITSGTTDTQYF.

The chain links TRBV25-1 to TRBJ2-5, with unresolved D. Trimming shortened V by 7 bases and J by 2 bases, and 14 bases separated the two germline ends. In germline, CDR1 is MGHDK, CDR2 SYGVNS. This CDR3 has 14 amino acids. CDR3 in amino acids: CASIPQNAQETQYF. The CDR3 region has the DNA TGTGCCAGCATCCCACAGAACGCACAAGAGACCCAGTACTTC. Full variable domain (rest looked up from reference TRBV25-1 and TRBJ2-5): EADIYQTPRYLVIGTGKKITLECSQTMGHDKMYWYQQDPGMELHLIHYSYGVNSTEKGDLSSESTVSRIRTEHFPLTLESARPSHTSQYLCASIPQNAQETQYFGPGTRLLVL.

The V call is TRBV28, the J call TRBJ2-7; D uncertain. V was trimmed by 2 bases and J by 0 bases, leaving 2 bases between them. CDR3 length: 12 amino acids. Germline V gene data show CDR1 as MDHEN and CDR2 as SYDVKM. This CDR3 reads CASSLDSYEQYF. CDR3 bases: TGTGCCAGCAGTTTAGACTCCTACGAGCAGTACTTC.

The CDR3 coding sequence is TGTGCCAGCAGCTTGGACGGGGGCGGATTTAAGTTGGGGTACAATGAGCAGTTCTTC. Protein product: CASSLDGGGFKLGYNEQFF. The V and J genes are TRBV7-8 and TRBJ2-1; D tentatively reads TRBD1 or TRBD2 (6 bases each). Germline V gene lookup returns CDR1 SGHVS and CDR2 FQNEAQ. The length of the CDR3 is 19 residues. The V end was cut by 3 bases, the J end by 4 bases, with 25 bases between.